Listed below are T cell receptor beta chains from one sample, sequenced in a study of blood T cell repertoires in COVID-19. Sequencing used immunoSEQ multiplex PCR; TCRdb keeps in-frame clones, though not all of them. In the table there are approximately 120,000 clones, roughly 80% of which are singletons. Input material: PBMCs or T cells enriched from blood (not recorded which). All receptors derive from a man aged 30-40 years who had recovered from COVID-19. The CDR3 runs from the conserved cysteine through the conserved F or W. A D gene is named only where the DNA matches it firmly. Some rows mark clone size as missing; the rest say once, few, many or name a class of expanded clone.

abundance: -; j_gene: TRBJ2-7; v_gene: TRBV2; d_gene: -; CDR3nt: TGTGCCAGCAGTGAAGCGCCCATGTCGGGGAGCGAGCAGTACTTC; CDR3aa: CASSEAPMSGSEQYF
abundance: -; j_gene: TRBJ2-5; v_gene: TRBV27; d_gene: TRBD1; CDR3nt: TGTGCCAGCAGTTTAGCGACAGGGGGCGCCGGGAAGACCCAGTACTTC; CDR3aa: CASSLATGGAGKTQYF
abundance: -; j_gene: TRBJ1-2; v_gene: TRBV5-1; d_gene: -; CDR3nt: TGCGCCAGCAGCCAGGACAGCCCGGCTAACTATGGCTACACCTTC; CDR3aa: CASSQDSPANYGYTF
abundance: once; j_gene: TRBJ2-3; v_gene: TRBV5-4; d_gene: TRBD1; CDR3nt: TGTGCCAGCAGCGCGACAGGGGGGAGCACAGATACGCAGTATTTT; CDR3aa: CASSATGGSTDTQYF
abundance: few; j_gene: TRBJ2-2; v_gene: TRBV7-6; d_gene: -; CDR3nt: TGTGCCAGCAGCTCTCTCCAACGGGGAACCGGGGAGCTGTTTTTT; CDR3aa: CASSSLQRGTGELFF
abundance: -; j_gene: TRBJ2-3; v_gene: TRBV5-1; d_gene: -; CDR3nt: TGCGCCAGCAGCCCCGAGGGCCTGGGCCTTGATACGCAGTATTTT; CDR3aa: CASSPEGLGLDTQYF
abundance: -; j_gene: TRBJ1-5; v_gene: TRBV5-6; d_gene: -; CDR3nt: TGTGCCAGCAGCAGCCGGACAGCTACTAGCAATCAGCCCCAGCATTTT; CDR3aa: CASSSRTATSNQPQHF
abundance: few; j_gene: TRBJ1-2; v_gene: TRBV7-9; d_gene: TRBD1; CDR3nt: TGTGCCAGCGGGGGGACAGAGAACTATGGCTACACCTTC; CDR3aa: CASGGTENYGYTF
abundance: few; j_gene: TRBJ1-6; v_gene: TRBV6-6; d_gene: TRBD1; CDR3nt: TGTGCCAGCAGTGGGACAGCGGATTATAATTCACCCCTCCACTTT; CDR3aa: CASSGTADYNSPLHF
abundance: -; j_gene: TRBJ1-3; v_gene: TRBV5-1; d_gene: -; CDR3nt: TGCGCCAGCAGCTTGGCCGGGTCCTCTGGAAACACCATATATTTT; CDR3aa: CASSLAGSSGNTIYF
abundance: -; j_gene: TRBJ2-1; v_gene: TRBV14; d_gene: TRBD2; CDR3nt: TGTGCCAGCAGCGGGACTAGCGGGAGGCGTAATGAGCAGTTCTTC; CDR3aa: CASSGTSGRRNEQFF
abundance: -; j_gene: TRBJ1-5; v_gene: TRBV27; d_gene: -; CDR3nt: TGTGCCAGCAGTCCGCTGACCCCCAGGGGCAATCAGCCCCAGCATTTT; CDR3aa: CASSPLTPRGNQPQHF
abundance: -; j_gene: TRBJ1-5; v_gene: TRBV20-1; d_gene: -; CDR3nt: TGCAGTGCTAGTGAACGGGACAATCAGCCCCAGCATTTT; CDR3aa: CSASERDNQPQHF
abundance: -; j_gene: TRBJ2-5; v_gene: TRBV3-1/TRBV3-2; d_gene: TRBD2; CDR3nt: TGTGCCAGCACCTTCGGCAGCGCTAGCGGGACAGAGACCCAGTACTTC; CDR3aa: CASTFGSASGTETQYF
abundance: -; j_gene: TRBJ1-5; v_gene: TRBV19; d_gene: -; CDR3nt: TGTGCCAGTAGTTCCCTGCGAGATCAGCCCCAGCATTTT; CDR3aa: CASSSLRDQPQHF
abundance: -; j_gene: TRBJ2-2; v_gene: TRBV29-1; d_gene: -; CDR3nt: TGCAGCGTTGTTCGACAGGATAACACCGGGGAGCTGTTTTTT; CDR3aa: CSVVRQDNTGELFF
abundance: -; j_gene: TRBJ1-6; v_gene: TRBV3-1/TRBV3-2; d_gene: TRBD1; CDR3nt: TGTGCCAGCAGCCGGGGGGACAGTTCGGGTAATTCACCCCTCCACTTT; CDR3aa: CASSRGDSSGNSPLHF
abundance: once; j_gene: TRBJ1-1; v_gene: TRBV19; d_gene: TRBD1; CDR3nt: TGTGCCAGTACCCTCGGACAGGGGCACGCTTTCTTT; CDR3aa: CASTLGQGHAFF
abundance: -; j_gene: TRBJ2-1; v_gene: TRBV6-5; d_gene: -; CDR3nt: TGTGCCAGCCTCTCGAGCTCCTACAATGAGCAGTTCTTC; CDR3aa: CASLSSSYNEQFF
abundance: -; j_gene: TRBJ1-2; v_gene: TRBV18; d_gene: TRBD1; CDR3nt: TGTGCCAGCTCACCGAACCTTCCAGGACAGGGGCACTATGGCTACACCTTC; CDR3aa: CASSPNLPGQGHYGYTF
abundance: -; j_gene: TRBJ2-4; v_gene: TRBV3-1/TRBV3-2; d_gene: -; CDR3nt: TGTGCCAGCAGCCAATGGGGGCAAAGCAAAAACATTCAGTACTTC; CDR3aa: CASSQWGQSKNIQYF
abundance: few; j_gene: TRBJ1-3; v_gene: TRBV13; d_gene: TRBD1; CDR3nt: TGTGCCAGCAGCTCGACAGGGAGCTCTGGAAACACCATATATTTT; CDR3aa: CASSSTGSSGNTIYF
abundance: -; j_gene: TRBJ2-3; v_gene: TRBV12-3/TRBV12-4; d_gene: TRBD2; CDR3nt: TGTGCCAGCAGTCCGGGAGGTGATACGCAGTATTTT; CDR3aa: CASSPGGDTQYF
abundance: -; j_gene: TRBJ2-7; v_gene: TRBV9; d_gene: -; CDR3nt: TGTGCCAGCAGCCCTGCGTTGACAGGTACCTACGAGCAGTACTTC; CDR3aa: CASSPALTGTYEQYF
abundance: -; j_gene: TRBJ2-6; v_gene: TRBV5-1; d_gene: -; CDR3nt: TGCGCCAGCAGCTCTCGAGGAGGCCCCAGCTCTGGGGCCAACGTCCTGACTTTC; CDR3aa: CASSSRGGPSSGANVLTF
abundance: -; j_gene: TRBJ1-2; v_gene: TRBV5-4; d_gene: TRBD1; CDR3nt: TGTGCCAGCAGCTTGGGACAGGGGAACTATGGCTACACCTTC; CDR3aa: CASSLGQGNYGYTF
abundance: -; j_gene: TRBJ1-2; v_gene: TRBV6-1; d_gene: -; CDR3nt: TGTGCCAGCAGTGAAGGGAAGTTTCGGGGCTATGGCTACACCTTC; CDR3aa: CASSEGKFRGYGYTF
abundance: -; j_gene: TRBJ1-4; v_gene: TRBV5-1; d_gene: TRBD1; CDR3nt: TGCGCCAGCAGCTTGGATGGACAGGGGGTCGGAGAAAAACTGTTTTTT; CDR3aa: CASSLDGQGVGEKLFF
abundance: -; j_gene: TRBJ1-1; v_gene: TRBV5-1; d_gene: -; CDR3nt: TGCGCCAGCAGCTTGGCCGTCCTGGGTACAGGCACTGAAGCTTTCTTT; CDR3aa: CASSLAVLGTGTEAFF
abundance: -; j_gene: TRBJ1-6; v_gene: TRBV2; d_gene: TRBD1; CDR3nt: TGTGCCAGCAGCCGGGACAGAGATAATTCACCCCTCCACTTT; CDR3aa: CASSRDRDNSPLHF
abundance: -; j_gene: TRBJ2-7; v_gene: TRBV7-2; d_gene: TRBD2; CDR3nt: TGTGCCAGCAGCCCCGGGGGGGGGTTCGCCTACGAGCAGTACTTC; CDR3aa: CASSPGGGFAYEQYF
abundance: -; j_gene: TRBJ2-7; v_gene: TRBV27; d_gene: TRBD2; CDR3nt: TGTGCCAGCAGTTCCCGACTAGCGGGGGGTGTTGGGCAGTACTTC; CDR3aa: CASSSRLAGGVGQYF
abundance: -; j_gene: TRBJ1-1; v_gene: TRBV6-5; d_gene: TRBD1; CDR3nt: TGTGCCAGCCAAGGACAGGGGAACACTGAAGCTTTCTTT; CDR3aa: CASQGQGNTEAFF
abundance: -; j_gene: TRBJ2-5; v_gene: TRBV9; d_gene: -; CDR3nt: TGTGCCAGCAGCGTAGCTGGGGGCAGCTTTGAGACCCAGTACTTC; CDR3aa: CASSVAGGSFETQYF
abundance: -; j_gene: TRBJ2-5; v_gene: TRBV5-1; d_gene: -; CDR3nt: TGCGCCAGCTCCGCGCGGGAGACCCAGTACTTC; CDR3aa: CASSARETQYF
abundance: few; j_gene: TRBJ2-2; v_gene: TRBV24-1; d_gene: -; CDR3nt: TGTGCCACCAGTGATCCCGGACAGAACACCGGGGAGCTGTTTTTT; CDR3aa: CATSDPGQNTGELFF
abundance: few; j_gene: TRBJ1-1; v_gene: TRBV11-2; d_gene: TRBD1; CDR3nt: TGTGCCAGCAGCCGAGGGACAGGGGGGCACACTGAAGCTTTCTTT; CDR3aa: CASSRGTGGHTEAFF
abundance: -; j_gene: TRBJ2-1; v_gene: TRBV7-6; d_gene: -; CDR3nt: TGTGCCAGCAGCGCCGACAGATCGGTGTACAATGAGCAGTTCTTC; CDR3aa: CASSADRSVYNEQFF
abundance: -; j_gene: TRBJ1-2; v_gene: TRBV5-4; d_gene: -; CDR3nt: TGTGCCAGCAGCTCCTGGTCGGACTTGAACTATGGCTACACCTTC; CDR3aa: CASSSWSDLNYGYTF
abundance: -; j_gene: TRBJ2-1; v_gene: TRBV19; d_gene: -; CDR3nt: TGTGCCACCCGACTAGAGGTTGAGCAGTTCTTC; CDR3aa: CATRLEVEQFF
abundance: -; j_gene: TRBJ1-4; v_gene: TRBV27; d_gene: TRBD1; CDR3nt: TGTGCCAGCAGCCCAGACAGGGGGCGCCCTAATGAAAAACTGTTTTTT; CDR3aa: CASSPDRGRPNEKLFF
abundance: once; j_gene: TRBJ1-2; v_gene: TRBV4-1; d_gene: -; CDR3nt: TGCGCCAGCAGCCAAGAGGGCAGTCAACCTTATGGCTACACCTTC; CDR3aa: CASSQEGSQPYGYTF
abundance: -; j_gene: TRBJ1-5; v_gene: TRBV7-2; d_gene: -; CDR3nt: TGTGCCAGCAGCTTTGGACAGCGCAATCAGCCCCAGCATTTT; CDR3aa: CASSFGQRNQPQHF
abundance: -; j_gene: TRBJ2-7; v_gene: TRBV28; d_gene: TRBD2; CDR3nt: TGTGCCAGCACTAGCGGGAGGACCCAATTCTACGAGCAGTACTTC; CDR3aa: CASTSGRTQFYEQYF
abundance: -; j_gene: TRBJ1-2; v_gene: TRBV7-2; d_gene: -; CDR3nt: TGTGCCAGCACCCGAACACAGGGACACTATGGCTACACCTTC; CDR3aa: CASTRTQGHYGYTF
abundance: few; j_gene: TRBJ2-5; v_gene: TRBV18; d_gene: -; CDR3nt: TGTGCCAGCTCACGACAGGCGGGAGCAGTTGAGACCCAGTACTTC; CDR3aa: CASSRQAGAVETQYF
abundance: -; j_gene: TRBJ2-7; v_gene: TRBV27; d_gene: -; CDR3nt: TGTGCCAGCAGTTTAGGTGGGGCCCGCTACGAGCAGTACTTC; CDR3aa: CASSLGGARYEQYF
abundance: -; j_gene: TRBJ1-2; v_gene: TRBV10-3; d_gene: -; CDR3nt: TGTGCCATCCCCGGGGGTAAGACTAATGGCTACACCTTC; CDR3aa: CAIPGGKTNGYTF
abundance: -; j_gene: TRBJ2-7; v_gene: TRBV5-4; d_gene: -; CDR3nt: TGTGCCAGCAGCTCTCCAAAGGCGGATTTTGGCTACGAGCAGTACTTC; CDR3aa: CASSSPKADFGYEQYF
abundance: many; j_gene: TRBJ2-7; v_gene: TRBV10-3; d_gene: TRBD2; CDR3nt: TGTGCCATCGGGTGGGGGGGAAGCTACGAGCAGTACTTC; CDR3aa: CAIGWGGSYEQYF
abundance: -; j_gene: TRBJ1-3; v_gene: TRBV5-1; d_gene: -; CDR3nt: TGCGCCAGCAGCTTGGCAGGGTCTGGAAACACCATATATTTT; CDR3aa: CASSLAGSGNTIYF
abundance: -; j_gene: TRBJ2-3; v_gene: TRBV5-1; d_gene: -; CDR3nt: TGCGCCAGCAGCTTGGCGGGATTCAAGTATTTT; CDR3aa: CASSLAGFKYF
abundance: -; j_gene: TRBJ2-2; v_gene: TRBV11-2; d_gene: -; CDR3nt: TGTGCCAGCAGCTTAGATCAACTAGCCGCCGGGGAGCTGTTTTTT; CDR3aa: CASSLDQLAAGELFF